The 25 T cell receptor beta chains below were found in one sample sequenced in a study of blood T cell repertoires in COVID-19. The protocol was immunoSEQ multiplex PCR, while the TCRdb copy is restricted to in-frame clones and leaves out a portion. The profile shows tens of thousands of clones, under 90% of them singletons. The sample comprised peripheral blood. These receptors were obtained from a human donor in a cohort sampled during active COVID-19.

The genes are TRBV4-2 and TRBJ1-5; no firm D call. The CDR3 is 19 residues long. Trimming shortened V by 0 bases and J by 0 bases, and 18 bases separated the two germline ends. Germline CDR1 and CDR2: LGHNA and YNFKEQ. CDR3 nucleotide sequence: TGTGCCAGCAGCCAAGATACCCGATACGACTGGTATAGCAATCAGCCCCAGCATTTT. Protein product: CASSQDTRYDWYSNQPQHF.

V is TRBV29-1 and J is TRBJ2-2; 8 nucleotides align to TRBD2. CDR1 and CDR2 from the germline V gene are SQVTM and ANQGSEA. This CDR3 has 14 residues. V lost 4 bases to trimming and J lost 5 bases; unmatched junction nucleotides: 6. The CDR3 DNA follows: TGCAGCGTTGTAGGACTAGCCGGGACCGGGGAGCTGTTTTTT. It codes for CSVVGLAGTGELFF.

The chain combines TRBV7-3 with TRBJ2-7, with TRBD2 matching over 9 bases. CDR1 is SGHTA, CDR2 FQGTGA, per germline. J lost 1 base, V lost 0 bases, and 1 base had no gene match. The CDR3 spans 15 residues. DNA of the CDR3: TGTGCCAGCAGCTTAACTAGCGGGGGTTCCTACGAGCAGTACTTC. It translates to CASSLTSGGSYEQYF.

This chain uses TRBV6-5 with TRBJ2-7; a weak D match, TRBD1 (5 bases). Germline V CDR1 and CDR2: MNHEY, SVGAGI. This CDR3 is 15 amino acids long. The germline V and J ends were trimmed by 0 bases and 4 bases, with 13 bases remaining between them. The CDR3 reads CASSYSYSGIYEQYF. Written as DNA, the CDR3 is TGTGCCAGCAGTTACTCTTACTCAGGGATTTACGAGCAGTACTTC.

The V and J genes are TRBV7-8 and TRBJ1-1, with 11 bases that match TRBD1. Germline V gives CDR1 SGHVS, CDR2 FQNEAQ. Losses at the gene ends were 5 bases for V and 4 bases for J; bases not matched to a gene: 9. The CDR3 covers 16 residues. CDR3 DNA sequence: TGTGCCAGCAGCCTTCGGACAGGGGGCTGGGGCACTGAAGCTTTCTTT. Protein sequence: CASSLRTGGWGTEAFF.

The sample holds a few counts of this clone. The chain employs TRBV2 and TRBJ1-2, with a weak D call TRBD1 (6 bases). Germline loops: CDR1 SNHLY, CDR2 FYNNEI. The CDR3 extends over 13 amino acids. Trimming removed 6 bases at V and 6 bases at J, with 14 bases between. CDR3 sequence reads: CASRAQGLDGYTF. The CDR3 DNA reads TGTGCCAGCAGGGCACAGGGTCTGGATGGCTACACCTTC.

The chain combines TRBV25-1 with TRBJ1-4; the D gene is possibly TRBD1 (6 bases). The V and J ends lost 4 bases and 8 bases respectively, with 17 bases between them. Germline CDR1 is MGHDK and CDR2 is SYGVNS. The CDR3 is made up of 15 amino acids. Written as DNA, the CDR3 is TGTGCCAGCAGTGCGTCAGGGGCTATCTGGGAAAAACTGTTTTTT. The encoded protein is CASSASGAIWEKLFF.

The DNA for the CDR3 is TGTGCCAGCAGTTTAAGGGAGGGGGGCACTGAAGCTTTCTTT. Encoded protein: CASSLREGGTEAFF. This rearrangement joins TRBV27 to TRBJ1-1, with TRBD1 as a possible D gene (6 bases). Between the trimmed V and J ends, which lost 2 bases and 4 bases, there was a span of 11 bases. The length of the CDR3 is 14 residues. CDR1 and CDR2 from the germline V gene are MNHEY and SMNVEV (reference sequence).

V and J are TRBV4-1 and TRBJ2-3; no reliable D call. V gave up 4 bases and J gave up 0 bases, with 11 bases separating them. The length of the CDR3 is 15 residues. Germline V gene sequence: CDR1 MGHRA, CDR2 YSYEKL. The chain's CDR3 is CASSPKSQSTDTQYF. The CDR3 nucleotides are TGCGCCAGCAGCCCTAAGAGCCAAAGCACAGATACGCAGTATTTT.

The chain has TRBV18 and TRBJ1-1; 7 nucleotides agree with TRBD1. Germline V gene lookup returns CDR1 KGHSH and CDR2 LQKENI. This CDR3 is 14 amino acids long. After removal of 3 bases from V and 1 base from J, the junction contained 2 bases not matched to a gene. This CDR3 reads CASSPGQTNTEAFF. Here the CDR3 DNA reads TGTGCCAGCTCACCGGGACAGACGAACACTGAAGCTTTCTTT.

V usage is TRBV5-1 and J usage is TRBJ2-1, with 11 positions matching TRBD1. The V and J ends lost 3 bases and 7 bases, in that order; junction bases with no gene match: 6. This CDR3 has 15 residues. Germline CDR1 SGHRS, CDR2 YFSETQ. The CDR3 DNA reads as TGCGCCAGCAGCTGGGGACAGGGGGGTCCAAATGAGCAGTTCTTC. Amino acid sequence: CASSWGQGGPNEQFF.

The V gene is TRBV10-1, the J gene TRBJ2-1; tentatively, D is TRBD1 (6 bases). The ends were cut back, 10 bases at V and 7 bases at J, with 17 bases in the middle. Germline CDR1 reads WNHNN; CDR2 reads SYGVQD (reference sequence). This CDR3 is 13 amino acids long. The CDR3 coding sequence is TGCGCCACTAGGGAACAGGGTGTAAATGAGCAGTTCTTC. It specifies CATREQGVNEQFF.

The chain has TRBV6-1 and TRBJ1-2, with D uncertain. Trimming cost V 4 bases and J 2 bases, with 20 bases left between them. The germline CDR1 and CDR2 sequences are MNHNS and SASEGT. The CDR3 consists of 17 residues. The CDR3 loop reads CASSGVIGTLLNYGYTF. DNA for the CDR3: TGTGCCAGCAGTGGGGTGATAGGAACCCTACTAAACTATGGCTACACCTTC.

In regard to this clone: This sample also contains other DNA sequences that code for the same CDR3. The chain joins TRBV7-9 to TRBJ1-1; D not resolved. The CDR3 is 13 residues long. V was cut by 2 bases and J by 1 base, with 5 bases left in between. CDR1 is SEHNR, CDR2 FQNEAQ, per germline (reference sequence). The CDR3 region is CASSLTANTEAFF. CDR3 nucleotides: TGTGCCAGCAGCTTAACAGCGAACACTGAAGCTTTCTTT.

The CDR3 DNA sequence: TGTGCCAGCAGCTTAGATAGCACATACACAGATACGCAGTATTTT. Protein product: CASSLDSTYTDTQYF. This sequence joins TRBV11-2 and TRBJ2-3; no firm D call. Looked up from germline, CDR1 is SGHAT and CDR2 is FQNNGV. V was trimmed by 0 bases and J by 2 bases, leaving 9 bases between them. The CDR3 runs 15 residues.

The V call is TRBV28, the J call TRBJ2-2; D not certain. V lost 2 bases, J lost 7 bases, and 14 bases lay in between. The CDR3 extends over 15 amino acids. Looked up from germline, CDR1 is MDHEN and CDR2 is SYDVKM. The DNA of the CDR3 is TGTGCCAGCAGTTTAGGAGACTCTCTCGGCGGGGAGCTGTTTTTT. Protein: CASSLGDSLGGELFF.

The sample holds a few counts of this clone. The chain employs TRBV4-1 and TRBJ1-3, with a weak D call TRBD1 (5 bases). V lost 4 bases and J lost 0, with 16 bases in between. This CDR3 is built from 17 residues. The germline CDR1 and CDR2 sequences are MGHRA and YSYEKL. The CDR3 DNA follows: TGCGCCAGCAGCCCCCGGGTAACAGGCTACTCTGGAAACACCATATATTTT. Amino acid sequence: CASSPRVTGYSGNTIYF.

This chain connects TRBV3-1 (or the pseudogene TRBV3-2) to TRBJ1-6; D not certain. Trimming cost V 1 base and J 14 bases, with 18 bases left between them. The CDR3 length is 15 residues. Germline V lookup: CDR1 LGHDT, CDR2 YNNKEL (reference sequence). The CDR3 bases are TGTGCCAGCAGCCAAGGACAAAAGCCCGAAATCACCCTCCACTTT. Protein: CASSQGQKPEITLHF.

This chain connects TRBV5-1 to TRBJ1-2; 9 nucleotides line up with TRBD1. With 3 bases clipped from V and 13 bases from J, the junction kept 7 bases outside the gene matches. This CDR3 region has 12 residues. Germline V gives CDR1 SGHRS, CDR2 YFSETQ. The CDR3 spells CASSSDRGQGTF. For the CDR3, the DNA is TGCGCCAGCAGCTCGGACAGGGGCCAAGGCACCTTC. The variable domain in full, with the rest retrieved from reference TRBV5-1 and TRBJ1-2, is KAGVTQTPRYLIKTRGQQVTLSCSPISGHRSVSWYQQTPGQGLQFLFEYFSETQRNKGNFPGRFSGRQFSNSRSEMNVSTLELGDSALYLCASSSDRGQGTFGSGTRLTVV.

This clone has just one count. The chain is built from TRBV2 and TRBJ2-7; D might be TRBD1 (5 bases). Germline V gene data show CDR1 as SNHLY and CDR2 as FYNNEI. The CDR3 runs to 11 residues. Trimming removed 8 bases at V and 6 bases at J, with 11 bases between. The CDR3 sequence is CASGAVSEQYF. CDR3 sequence (DNA): TGTGCCAGCGGGGCAGTCAGCGAGCAGTACTTC.

The sample holds a few counts of this clone. DNA for the CDR3: TGTGCCTCCCGGACAAGAACTAACTATGGCTACACCTTC. This codes for CASRTRTNYGYTF. This sequence joins TRBV30 and TRBJ1-2, with D possibly TRBD1 on 5 matching bases. The CDR3 has 13 amino acids. The V end lost 7 bases, the J end lost 0 bases, and 12 bases lay between the germline ends. The V gene's germline CDR1 is GTSNPN and CDR2 SVGIG (reference sequence).

The chain carries TRBV7-9 and TRBJ2-7; no clear D. Trimming cost V 5 bases and J 7 bases, with 6 bases left between them. Germline CDR1 and CDR2: SEHNR and FQNEAQ (reference sequence). The CDR3 is 10 amino acids. CDR3: CASSPMEQYF. In nucleotides, the CDR3 is TGTGCCAGCAGCCCCATGGAGCAGTACTTC.

The sample holds a few counts of this clone. This rearrangement joins TRBV11-2 to TRBJ2-1, with TRBD2 identical over 11 bases. The CDR3 spans 14 residues. Trimming at V came to 1 base and at J to 9 bases, leaving 2 bases not matched to a gene. Germline CDR1 is SGHAT and CDR2 is FQNNGV. This CDR3 is CASSLASGRSEQFF. Written as DNA, the CDR3 is TGTGCCAGCAGCTTAGCTAGCGGGAGGTCTGAGCAGTTCTTC.

This sequence joins TRBV5-4 and TRBJ2-7; 9 positions match TRBD1. The length of the CDR3 is 13 residues. Germline loops: CDR1 SGHNT, CDR2 YYREEE (reference sequence). V trimming: 0 bases; J trimming: 5 bases; junction bases outside the gene matches: 0. This chain's CDR3 is CASSLGQGDEQYF. As DNA, the CDR3 is TGTGCCAGCAGCTTGGGACAGGGGGACGAGCAGTACTTC.

This chain uses TRBV21-1 with TRBJ2-3; TRBD1, as called in the table, went unchecked against the DNA. TRBV21-1 is shown as a pseudogene. CDR3 length: 13 amino acids. CDR3 bases: TGTGCCAGTCGACAGGGTCGGGGAGATACGCAGTATTTT. It translates to CASRQGRGDTQYF.